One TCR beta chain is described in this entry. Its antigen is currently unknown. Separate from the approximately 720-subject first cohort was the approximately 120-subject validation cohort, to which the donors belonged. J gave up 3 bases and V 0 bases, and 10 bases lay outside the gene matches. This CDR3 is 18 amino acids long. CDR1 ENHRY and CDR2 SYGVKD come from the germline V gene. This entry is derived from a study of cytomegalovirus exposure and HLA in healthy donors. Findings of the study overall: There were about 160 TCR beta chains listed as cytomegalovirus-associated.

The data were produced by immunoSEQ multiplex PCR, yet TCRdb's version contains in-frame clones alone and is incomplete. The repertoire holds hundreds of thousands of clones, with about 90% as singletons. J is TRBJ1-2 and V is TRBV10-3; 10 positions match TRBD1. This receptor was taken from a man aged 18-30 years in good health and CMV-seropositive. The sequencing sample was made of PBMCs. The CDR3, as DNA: TGTGCCATCAGTGAGTCGAGGACAGGGGGAGGATCTGACTATGGCTACACCTTC. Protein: CAISESRTGGGSDYGYTF.